This T cell receptor (beta chain) derives from a study of graft-versus-host responses after intestinal transplantation. Study observations and caveats: Peak circulating GvH clone levels tracked with early post-transplant HvG declines. Among recipient marrow samples, GvH clones were found; some appeared first in ileum or blood.

V was clipped by 3 bases and J by 4 bases, with 10 bases between them. The CDR3 covers 13 residues. From germline, CDR1 is ENHRY and CDR2 SYGVKD. In this sample, this clone turned up a few times. Plated together were around 200,000 CFSE-labeled responder cells and around 200,000 irradiated, violet-dye-labeled stimulator cells. The method was immunoSEQ multiplex PCR; TCRdb's version includes in-frame clones alone and lacks a portion of them. The table lists about 13,000 clones, roughly 33% of them singletons. Specimen: alloreactive CD8+ T cells from a mixed lymphocyte reaction culture, collected before intestinal transplant. Subset described: CFSE-low proliferating T cells sorted from approximately six-day pre-transplant mixed lymphocyte reaction (GvH or HvG direction). V gene TRBV10-3 combines with J gene TRBJ2-7; D is uncertain. The sequence was obtained from a human patient who received an intestinal transplant. The CDR3 spells CAISERVVYEQYF. In DNA form, the CDR3 reads TGTGCCATCAGTGAAAGGGTAGTGTACGAGCAGTACTTC.